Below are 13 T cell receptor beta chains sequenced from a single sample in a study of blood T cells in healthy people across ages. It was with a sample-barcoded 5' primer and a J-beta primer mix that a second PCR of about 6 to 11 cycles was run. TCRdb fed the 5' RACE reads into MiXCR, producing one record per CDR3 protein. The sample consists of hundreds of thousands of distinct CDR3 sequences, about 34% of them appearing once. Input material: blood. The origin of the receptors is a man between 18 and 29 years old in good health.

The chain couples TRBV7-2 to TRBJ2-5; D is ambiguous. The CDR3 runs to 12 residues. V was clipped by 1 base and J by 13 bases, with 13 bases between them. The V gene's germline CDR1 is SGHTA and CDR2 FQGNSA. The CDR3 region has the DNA TGTGCCAGCAGCTTAGACAGCTACGAGCGGTACTTC. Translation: CASSLDSYERYF.

Here the CDR3 DNA reads TGTGCCAGCAGCTTACAGAGACTAGCGGGTCAAACAGATACGCAGTATTTT. Encoded protein: CASSLQRLAGQTDTQYF. J is TRBJ2-3 and V is TRBV7-2, with 10 bases that match TRBD2. The CDR3 contains 17 residues. Per the germline V gene, CDR1 is SGHTA and CDR2 is FQGNSA. Losses at the gene ends were 2 bases for V and 3 bases for J; bases not matched to a gene: 8.

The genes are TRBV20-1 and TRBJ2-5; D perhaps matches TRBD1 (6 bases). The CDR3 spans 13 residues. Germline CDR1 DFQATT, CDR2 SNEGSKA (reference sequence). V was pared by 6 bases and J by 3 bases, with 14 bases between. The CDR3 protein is CSANGQNKETQYF. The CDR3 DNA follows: TGCAGTGCGAACGGACAGAACAAAGAGACCCAGTACTTC.

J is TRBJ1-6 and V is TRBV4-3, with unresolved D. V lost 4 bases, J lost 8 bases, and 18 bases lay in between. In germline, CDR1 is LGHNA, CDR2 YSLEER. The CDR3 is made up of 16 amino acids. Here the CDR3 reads CASSPRTRQEHSPLHF. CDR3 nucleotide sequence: TGCGCCAGCAGCCCGCGAACTCGACAAGAGCATTCACCCCTCCACTTT.

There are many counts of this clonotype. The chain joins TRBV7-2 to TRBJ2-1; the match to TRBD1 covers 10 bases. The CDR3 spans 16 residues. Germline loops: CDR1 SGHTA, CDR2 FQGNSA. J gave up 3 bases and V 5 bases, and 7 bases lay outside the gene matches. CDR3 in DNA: TGTGCCAGCAGCCCCCGACAGGGGGCGTTCTACAATGAGCAGTTCTTC. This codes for CASSPRQGAFYNEQFF.

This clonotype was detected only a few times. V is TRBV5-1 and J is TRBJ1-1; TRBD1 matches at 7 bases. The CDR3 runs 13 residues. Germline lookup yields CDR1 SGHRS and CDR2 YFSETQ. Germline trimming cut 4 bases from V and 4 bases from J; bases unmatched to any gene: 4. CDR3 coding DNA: TGCGCCAGCAGCGCCACAGGGGTCACTGAAGCTTTCTTT. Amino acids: CASSATGVTEAFF.

CDR3 region: CASSVGQINTEAFF. CDR3 in DNA: TGTGCCAGCAGTGTGGGACAGATAAACACTGAAGCTTTCTTT. The rearrangement uses TRBV2 and TRBJ1-1; 7 bases fit TRBD1. Germline CDR1 SNHLY, CDR2 FYNNEI. The CDR3 loop spans 14 amino acids. After removal of 4 bases from V and 2 bases from J, the junction contained 4 bases not matched to a gene.

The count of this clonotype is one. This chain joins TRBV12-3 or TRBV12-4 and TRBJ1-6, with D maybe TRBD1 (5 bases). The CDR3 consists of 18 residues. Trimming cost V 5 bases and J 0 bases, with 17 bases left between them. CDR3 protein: CASSQKAQASSYNSPLHF. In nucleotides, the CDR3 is TGTGCCAGCAGTCAAAAAGCACAGGCAAGCTCCTATAATTCACCCCTCCACTTT.

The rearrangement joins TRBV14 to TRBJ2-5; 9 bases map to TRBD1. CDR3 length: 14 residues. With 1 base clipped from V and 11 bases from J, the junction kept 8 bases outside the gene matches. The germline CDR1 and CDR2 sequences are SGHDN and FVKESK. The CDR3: CASSQGTGGGSQYF. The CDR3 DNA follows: TGTGCCAGCAGCCAAGGAACAGGGGGCGGAAGTCAGTACTTC.

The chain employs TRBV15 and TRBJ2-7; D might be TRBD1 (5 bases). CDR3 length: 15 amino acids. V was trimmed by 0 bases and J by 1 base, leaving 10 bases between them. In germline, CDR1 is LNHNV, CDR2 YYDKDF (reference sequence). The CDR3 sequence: CATSRDTQGSYEQYF. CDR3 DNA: TGTGCCACCAGCAGAGATACCCAGGGTTCCTACGAGCAGTACTTC.

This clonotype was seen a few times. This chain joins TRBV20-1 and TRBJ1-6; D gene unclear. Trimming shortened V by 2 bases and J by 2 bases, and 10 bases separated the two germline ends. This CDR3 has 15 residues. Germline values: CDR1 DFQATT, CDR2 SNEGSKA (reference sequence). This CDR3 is CSARSGNPYNSPLHF. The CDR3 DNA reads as TGCAGTGCTAGATCGGGGAACCCCTATAATTCACCCCTCCACTTT.

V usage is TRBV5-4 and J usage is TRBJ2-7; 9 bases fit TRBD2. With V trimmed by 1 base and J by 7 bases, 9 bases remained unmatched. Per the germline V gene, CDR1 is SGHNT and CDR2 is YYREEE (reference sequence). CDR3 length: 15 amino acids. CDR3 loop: CASSLLSRGGTEQYF. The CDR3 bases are TGTGCCAGCAGCTTGTTGTCGCGGGGGGGGACAGAGCAGTACTTC.

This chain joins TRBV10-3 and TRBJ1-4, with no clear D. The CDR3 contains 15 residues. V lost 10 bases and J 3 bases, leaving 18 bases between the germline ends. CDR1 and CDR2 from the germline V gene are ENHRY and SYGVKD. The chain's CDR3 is CATTQELAANEKLFF. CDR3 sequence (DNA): TGTGCCACCACACAAGAACTCGCAGCTAATGAAAAACTGTTTTTT.